This T cell receptor (beta chain) is from a study of shared clonotypes between healthy human individuals. The data were produced by immunoSEQ multiplex PCR, yet TCRdb's version contains in-frame clones alone and is incomplete. The repertoire consists of about 110,000 clones, with approximately 70% occurring once and the leading ten covering about 26%. The germline V gene has CDR1 SNHLY and CDR2 FYNNEI. Trimming removed 10 bases at V and 2 bases at J, with 17 bases between. The CDR3 covers 15 residues. Sample: memory CD8+ T cells sorted from blood. Indicated subset: CD45RO+ cells pooled with CCR7-negative TemRA cells. V is TRBV2 and J is TRBJ2-2, with D uncertain. This receptor was obtained from a woman aged 25 to 45 in good health. The CDR3, as DNA: TGTGCCACCCTGACTGGCGACAAAAACACCGGGGAGCTGTTTTTT. Protein sequence: CATLTGDKNTGELFF.